This T cell receptor beta chain was identified during a study of cytomegalovirus exposure and HLA in healthy donors. Points from the study as a whole: A later analysis linked fewer than 20,000 TCR beta sequences to HLA alleles at 0.05 false discovery rate. It was reported that the classifier diagnosed cytomegalovirus status with high specificity and sensitivity in both the original and validation cohorts. Analysis was carried out at a later point, and it linked a missense DCLRE1C variant to TCR beta V- and J-gene trimming.

About this clone itself: The antigen is unknown.

The PCR employed 60 Vbeta primers together with 13 Jbeta primers. TCRdb's copy holds only in-frame clones and misses some; the assay was immunoSEQ multiplex PCR. The table lists roughly 150,000 clones, roughly 80% of them singletons. Input material: PBMCs. The TCR comes from a man in his fifties in good health and CMV-seropositive.

The CDR3 region has the DNA TGTGCCAGCAGCCCCAGGGGGGCAGGGGCGAGCTCTGGGGCCAACGTCCTGACTTTC. Translation gives CASSPRGAGASSGANVLTF. The V call is TRBV7-8, the J call TRBJ2-6, with D possibly being TRBD1 (7 bases). Germline CDR1 and CDR2: SGHVS and FQNEAQ. This CDR3 is 19 amino acids long. The V end was cut by 5 bases, the J end by 0 bases, with 20 bases between.